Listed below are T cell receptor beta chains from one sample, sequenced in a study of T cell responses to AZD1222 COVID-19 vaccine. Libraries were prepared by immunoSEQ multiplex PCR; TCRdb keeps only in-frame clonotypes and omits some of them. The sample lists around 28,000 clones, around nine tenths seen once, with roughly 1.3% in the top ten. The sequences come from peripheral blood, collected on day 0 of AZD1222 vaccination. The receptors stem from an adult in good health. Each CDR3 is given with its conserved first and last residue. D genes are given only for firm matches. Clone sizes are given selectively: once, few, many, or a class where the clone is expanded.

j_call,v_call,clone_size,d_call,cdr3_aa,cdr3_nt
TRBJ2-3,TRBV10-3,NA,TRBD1,CAISGTDRGGLDTQYF,TGTGCCATCAGTGGGACGGACAGGGGAGGGTTAGATACGCAGTATTTT
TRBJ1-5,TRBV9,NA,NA,CASSVHGNDQPQHF,TGTGCCAGCAGCGTACACGGGAACGATCAGCCCCAGCATTTT
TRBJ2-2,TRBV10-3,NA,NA,CAISVRDLTGELFF,TGTGCCATCAGTGTGCGGGATCTCACCGGGGAGCTGTTTTTT
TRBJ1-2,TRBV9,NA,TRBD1,CASSPGVTGELFYGYTF,TGTGCCAGCAGCCCAGGGGTGACAGGGGAACTTTTCTATGGCTACACCTTC
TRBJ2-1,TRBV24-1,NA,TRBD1,CATSGTGDRTYNEQFF,TGTGCCACCAGTGGCACGGGGGACAGGACCTACAATGAGCAGTTCTTC
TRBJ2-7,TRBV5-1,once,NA,CASSLVQGPHEQYF,TGCGCCAGCAGCTTGGTTCAGGGGCCTCACGAGCAGTACTTC
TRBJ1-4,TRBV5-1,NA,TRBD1,CASSYGTGGVELFF,TGCGCCAGCAGCTACGGGACAGGTGGAGTGGAACTGTTTTTT
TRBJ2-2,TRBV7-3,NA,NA,CASSSQPGHGELFF,TGTGCCAGCAGCTCCCAGCCCGGGCACGGGGAGCTGTTTTTT
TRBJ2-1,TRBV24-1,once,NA,CATSTPKVGNEQFF,TGTGCCACCAGCACGCCAAAAGTAGGCAATGAGCAGTTCTTC
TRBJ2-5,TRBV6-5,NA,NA,CASLGPPGETQYF,TGTGCCAGTCTAGGACCCCCGGGGGAGACCCAGTACTTC
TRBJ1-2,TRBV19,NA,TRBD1,CASNTRGTDYGYTF,TGTGCCAGCAACACCAGGGGGACAGACTATGGCTACACCTTC
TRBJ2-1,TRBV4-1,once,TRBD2,CASSHSGGSSYNEQFF,TGCGCCAGCAGCCACTCCGGGGGGAGCTCCTACAATGAGCAGTTCTTC
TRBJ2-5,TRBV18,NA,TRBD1,CASSPGQTDQETQYF,TGTGCCAGCTCACCGGGACAGACGGACCAAGAGACCCAGTACTTC
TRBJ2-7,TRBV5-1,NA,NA,CASSLAQTYGPYEQYF,TGCGCCAGCAGCTTGGCCCAGACCTACGGGCCCTACGAGCAGTACTTC
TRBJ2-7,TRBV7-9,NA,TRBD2,CASSLAAGGVFSYEQYF,TGTGCCAGCAGCTTAGCGGCGGGGGGGGTCTTCTCCTACGAGCAGTACTTC
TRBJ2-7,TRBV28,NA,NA,CASRDPSKQYF,TGTGCCAGCAGGGACCCCTCTAAGCAGTACTTC
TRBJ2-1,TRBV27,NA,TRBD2,CASSLAGGPYNEQFF,TGTGCCAGCAGTCTAGCGGGAGGGCCCTACAATGAGCAGTTCTTC
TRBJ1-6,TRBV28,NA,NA,CASSPLGGSSPLHF,TGTGCCAGCAGCCCGCTGGGGGGTAGTTCGCCCCTCCACTTT
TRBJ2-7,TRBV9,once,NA,CASSVAPGFYEQYF,TGTGCCAGCAGCGTAGCTCCAGGGTTCTACGAGCAGTACTTC
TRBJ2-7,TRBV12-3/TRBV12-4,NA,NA,CATKGFQGNEQYF,TGTGCCACCAAGGGGTTTCAGGGAAACGAGCAGTACTTC
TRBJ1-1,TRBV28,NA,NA,CASLEENTEAFF,TGTGCCAGCCTGGAAGAGAACACTGAAGCTTTCTTT
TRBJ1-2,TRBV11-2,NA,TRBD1,CASSLDGQGAGYTF,TGTGCCAGCAGCTTAGATGGACAGGGGGCGGGCTACACCTTC
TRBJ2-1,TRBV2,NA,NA,CASSVRASNEQFF,TGTGCCAGCAGTGTCAGGGCCTCTAATGAGCAGTTCTTC
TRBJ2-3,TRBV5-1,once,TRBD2,CASSFGTSGRGGTDTQYF,TGCGCCAGCAGCTTCGGGACTAGCGGGAGAGGAGGCACAGATACGCAGTATTTT
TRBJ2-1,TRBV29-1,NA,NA,CSVELEGIEQFF,TGCAGCGTTGAATTGGAGGGCATTGAGCAGTTCTTC
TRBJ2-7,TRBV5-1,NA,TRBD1,CASAETGTTYEQYF,TGCGCCAGCGCCGAGACAGGGACGACCTACGAGCAGTACTTC
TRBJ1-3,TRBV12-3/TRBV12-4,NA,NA,CASSFTAGNTIYF,TGTGCCAGCAGTTTTACAGCGGGAAACACCATATATTTT
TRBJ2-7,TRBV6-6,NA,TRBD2,CASSYSILAALYEQYF,TGTGCCAGCAGTTACTCGATACTAGCGGCCCTGTACGAGCAGTACTTC
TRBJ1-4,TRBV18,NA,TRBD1,CASSPLGAGGGSNEKLFF,TGTGCCAGCTCACCACTTGGAGCAGGGGGCGGCTCTAATGAAAAACTGTTTTTT
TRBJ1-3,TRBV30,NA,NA,CAWSVSRGTGNTIYF,TGTGCCTGGAGTGTAAGCCGGGGAACTGGAAACACCATATATTTT
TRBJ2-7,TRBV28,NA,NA,CASSRAPLGHEQYF,TGTGCCAGCAGTAGGGCCCCCCTGGGACACGAGCAGTACTTC
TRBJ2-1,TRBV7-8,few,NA,CASSLVTGAAYNEQFF,TGTGCCAGCAGCTTAGTCACGGGAGCAGCGTACAATGAGCAGTTCTTC
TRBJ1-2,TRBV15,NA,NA,CATSRVRGSNYGYTF,TGTGCCACCAGCAGAGTTCGCGGTTCTAACTATGGCTACACCTTC
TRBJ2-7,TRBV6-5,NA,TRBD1,CASSSSGTAYEQYF,TGTGCCAGCAGTTCTTCAGGGACAGCCTACGAGCAGTACTTC
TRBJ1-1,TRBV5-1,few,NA,CASSSGNMNTEAFF,TGCGCCAGCAGCTCCGGCAACATGAACACTGAAGCTTTCTTT
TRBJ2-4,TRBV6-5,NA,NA,CASSPRVSRPIQYF,TGTGCCAGCAGTCCCAGAGTTAGTAGACCCATTCAGTACTTC
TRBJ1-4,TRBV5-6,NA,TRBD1,CASSLVGQGSNDEKLFF,TGTGCCAGCAGCTTGGTGGGACAGGGGTCAAATGATGAAAAACTGTTTTTT
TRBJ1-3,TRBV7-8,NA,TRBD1,CASSFTGGSSGNTIYF,TGTGCCAGCAGCTTTACAGGGGGCTCTTCTGGAAACACCATATATTTT
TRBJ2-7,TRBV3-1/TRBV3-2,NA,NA,CASRQGQSRDEQYF,TGTGCCAGCAGGCAGGGTCAAAGTCGGGACGAGCAGTACTTC
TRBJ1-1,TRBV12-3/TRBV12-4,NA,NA,CASSWGTNTEAFF,TGTGCCAGCAGTTGGGGGACGAACACTGAAGCTTTCTTT
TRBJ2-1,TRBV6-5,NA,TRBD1,CASSSIGTGFHEQFF,TGTGCCAGCAGTTCCATCGGGACAGGGTTCCATGAGCAGTTCTTC
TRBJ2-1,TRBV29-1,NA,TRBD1,CSVEVGQGGTYNEQFF,TGCAGCGTTGAAGTGGGACAGGGGGGTACCTACAATGAGCAGTTCTTC
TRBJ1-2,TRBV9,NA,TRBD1,CASSARDRDLGYTF,TGTGCCAGCAGCGCCCGGGACAGGGACCTCGGCTACACCTTC
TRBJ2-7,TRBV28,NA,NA,CASSFISNYEQYF,TGTGCCAGCAGTTTTATTTCCAACTACGAGCAGTACTTC
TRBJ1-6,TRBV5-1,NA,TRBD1,CASSRTGDNSPLHF,TGCGCCAGCAGCCGGACAGGGGATAATTCACCCCTCCACTTT